This TCR beta chain was observed in a study of control samples from healthy donors and cancer patients. Assay: immunoSEQ multiplex PCR; the TCRdb copy retains only in-frame clones and omits some. The sample includes about 130,000 clones, 80% to 95% seen only once; the top ten take 0.58%. CDR1 and CDR2 from the germline V gene are LNHDA and SQIVND (reference sequence). After removal of 0 bases from V and 8 bases from J, the junction contained 19 bases not matched to a gene. The CDR3 spans 20 residues. Sequencing used PBMCs. The source of this sequence is an elderly man with head and neck cancer. The chain carries TRBV19 and TRBJ2-1, with 10 positions matching TRBD2. This CDR3 is CASSIDMFSSGSASDDEQFF. CDR3 DNA sequence: TGTGCCAGTAGTATAGATATGTTCTCTAGCGGGAGCGCTTCGGACGATGAGCAGTTCTTC.